The clone carrying this T cell receptor beta chain was found once. The data were taken from a study of CD8+CD57+ T cells in acquired aplastic anemia. Patients chosen for sequencing had shown CD8+CD57+ cell expansion by flow cytometry. Profiles of TCR beta VDJ and CDR3 were generated from a genomic DNA template. TCRdb reanalysed the reads using MiXCR and keeps one entry per CDR3 protein. The sample has 150,000 to 200,000 distinct CDR3 sequences, around 50% seen once. Trimming left V 5 bases short and J 9 bases short, with 14 bases between. Germline-derived CDR1 and CDR2 are MNHNS and SASEGT. The CDR3 totals 13 residues.

The V gene is TRBV6-1, the J gene TRBJ2-1, with D perhaps TRBD1 or TRBD2 (5 bases each). Sample: sorted CD4+, CD8+, or CD8+CD57+ T cells (not recorded which) from PBMCs. This receptor was obtained from a human donor with aplastic anemia. CDR3 sequence reads: CASSLGPSSEQFF. The CDR3 DNA reads TGTGCCAGCAGTCTGGGACCGTCGAGTGAGCAGTTCTTC.